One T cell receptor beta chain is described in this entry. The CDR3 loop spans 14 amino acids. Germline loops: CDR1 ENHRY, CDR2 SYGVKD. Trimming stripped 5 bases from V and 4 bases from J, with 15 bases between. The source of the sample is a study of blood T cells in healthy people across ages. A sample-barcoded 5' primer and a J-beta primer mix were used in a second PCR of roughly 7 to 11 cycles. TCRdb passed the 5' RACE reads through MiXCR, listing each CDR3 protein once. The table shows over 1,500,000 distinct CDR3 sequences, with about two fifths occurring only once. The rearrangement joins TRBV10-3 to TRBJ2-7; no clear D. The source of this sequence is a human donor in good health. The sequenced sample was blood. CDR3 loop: CAISPTRARYEQYF. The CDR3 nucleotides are TGTGCCATCAGTCCCACACGGGCCCGATACGAGCAGTACTTC.